The 15 T cell receptor beta chains below come from one sample, sequenced in a study of a mutant IDH1 vaccine in newly diagnosed glioma (dated by TCRdb to about 2021). Taken with the paper, the label for time point translates to: baseline, week 1 (first vaccination visit). Taken with the paper, the label for treatment or condition translates to: pre-vaccination baseline after standard-of-care therapy. The method was the immunoSEQ multiplex PCR assay. The table comes from immuneACCESS by way of TCRdb, which keeps in-frame sequences with V and J called. Part of the clones is missing from these tables; in studies checked, under half for an unresolved V gene and the rest for unknown reasons. The sample includes around 30,000 clones, with about three quarters observed a single time. Roughly 8.9% of the sample lies in the top ten. The sample consisted of peripheral blood mononuclear cells (PBMCs), taken from a glioma patient treated with radiotherapy, temozolomide or both. The receptors originated from a man aged 50 or older with glioma. Some clones in this sample may be carry-over from other donors' samples.

V is TRBV10-3 and J is TRBJ2-7; 9 bases fit TRBD1. Trimming took 10 bases from V and 5 from J; bases not matched to a gene: 15. The germline V gene has CDR1 ENHRY and CDR2 SYGVKD. The length of the CDR3 is 15 residues. CDR3 sequence (DNA): TGTGCCAGCCGCCGCTCCGGGACAGGGCCTAACGAGCAGTACTTC. It encodes CASRRSGTGPNEQYF.

This clone was observed a single time. The V gene is TRBV29-1, the J gene TRBJ1-1; TRBD1 might be the D (5 bases). The CDR3 loop spans 13 amino acids. The germline V gene encodes CDR1 SQVTM and CDR2 ANQGSEA. The V and J ends lost 7 bases and 0 bases respectively, with 12 bases between them. The chain's CDR3 is CSAMTELNTEAFF. The CDR3 DNA reads as TGCAGCGCTATGACAGAGTTGAACACTGAAGCTTTCTTT.

The chain's CDR3 is CASSIWPKNQPQHF. Here the CDR3 DNA reads TGTGCCAGTAGTATTTGGCCAAAGAATCAGCCCCAGCATTTT. This sequence joins TRBV19 and TRBJ1-5; D is undetermined. CDR3 size: 14 residues. Between the trimmed V and J ends, which lost 3 bases and 4 bases, there was a span of 10 bases. Germline CDR1 is LNHDA and CDR2 is SQIVND (reference sequence).

The rearrangement links TRBV5-1 to TRBJ1-3; 7 nucleotides align to TRBD1. The CDR3 sequence is 16 residues long. V was pared by 4 bases and J by 1 base, with 8 bases of the junction left unmatched. Germline assignment: CDR1 SGHRS and CDR2 YFSETQ. CDR3 DNA sequence: TGCGCCAGCAGCCAGACAGGGATGTTGTCTGGAAACACCATATATTTT. Its protein product is CASSQTGMLSGNTIYF.

The gene calls are TRBV10-3 and TRBJ1-3; D is unclear. CDR3 length: 15 amino acids. CDR1 and CDR2 from the germline V gene are ENHRY and SYGVKD. Trimming pared 2 bases from V and 4 bases from J, leaving 12 bases between. CDR3 DNA sequence: TGTGCCATCAGTGAGGCACTCGGAGGGGGAAACACCATATATTTT. This sequence encodes CAISEALGGGNTIYF.

The V gene is TRBV5-1, the J gene TRBJ2-7; D might be TRBD2 (5 bases). V was clipped by 10 bases and J by 3 bases, with 20 bases between them. The CDR3 contains 14 residues. Germline CDR1 is SGHRS and CDR2 is YFSETQ. Here the CDR3 DNA reads TGCGCCTCTAAACCCCGGGGAGAGAGCTACGAGCAGTACTTC. It yields the protein CASKPRGESYEQYF.

This rearrangement joins TRBV5-6 to TRBJ2-5, with D uncertain. Germline values: CDR1 SGHDT, CDR2 YYEEEE. This CDR3 is 14 amino acids long. V was cut by 7 bases and J by 4 bases, with 17 bases left in between. The CDR3 DNA sequence: TGTGCCAGCTGCGGTGCTCAGCCGCGAGAGACCCAGTACTTC. Its protein is CASCGAQPRETQYF.

This clone was seen a single time. The rearrangement joins TRBV29-1 to TRBJ1-1; 7 bases align to TRBD1. Germline lookup yields CDR1 SQVTM and CDR2 ANQGSEA. The CDR3 is 14 residues long. The V gene end was trimmed by 4 bases and the J gene end by 3 bases; junction bases not matched to a gene: 8. CDR3 sequence reads: CSVGTGTAHTEAFF. CDR3 nucleotides: TGCAGCGTTGGAACGGGGACAGCTCACACTGAAGCTTTCTTT.

J is TRBJ1-1 and V is TRBV7-2; D remains ambiguous. Germline values: CDR1 SGHTA, CDR2 FQGNSA. The germline V and J ends were trimmed by 2 bases and 1 base, with 8 bases remaining between them. The CDR3 is 14 residues long. The CDR3 DNA reads TGTGCCAGCAGCTTACAACTGACGAACACTGAAGCTTTCTTT. This codes for CASSLQLTNTEAFF.

The CDR3 here is CASRRRDEQFF. The CDR3 DNA reads TGTGCCAGCAGGCGGAGGGATGAGCAGTTCTTC. The chain combines TRBV28 with TRBJ2-1; D is perhaps TRBD2 (6 bases). This CDR3 comprises 11 residues. Trimming took off 6 bases at V and 8 bases at J, with 8 bases between the two ends. The germline V gene has CDR1 MDHEN and CDR2 SYDVKM.

The sample holds one count of this clone. This rearrangement joins TRBV28 to TRBJ2-5; the D gene is possibly TRBD1 (6 bases). Looked up from germline, CDR1 is MDHEN and CDR2 is SYDVKM. V lost 7 bases and J lost 6, with 12 bases in between. The length of the CDR3 is 12 residues. CDR3 nucleotides: TGTGCCAGCAAACAGGGTGATCAGACCCAGTACTTC. Translating gives CASKQGDQTQYF.

J is TRBJ1-2 and V is TRBV5-1; no clear D gene. Germline lookup yields CDR1 SGHRS and CDR2 YFSETQ. The V end lost 2 bases, the J end lost 6 bases, and 14 bases lay between the germline ends. This CDR3 region has 14 residues. The CDR3 DNA reads as TGCGCCAGCAGCTTCTCACATGGTCGGGATGGCTACACCTTC. Its protein product is CASSFSHGRDGYTF.

The chain has TRBV5-6 and TRBJ2-7; 8 nucleotides match TRBD2. Unmatched junction bases numbered 6, after V lost 1 base and J lost 6 bases. Germline loops: CDR1 SGHDT, CDR2 YYEEEE. This CDR3 is 14 amino acids long. CDR3 DNA sequence: TGTGCCAGCAGCTTGTCCCTAGCGGGTTCCGAGCAGTACTTC. Translated: CASSLSLAGSEQYF. The complete variable domain, with remaining parts taken from reference TRBV5-6 and TRBJ2-7, reads DAGVTQSPTHLIKTRGQQVTLRCSPKSGHDTVSWYQQALGQGPQFIFQYYEEEERQRGNFPDRFSGHQFPNYSSELNVNALLLGDSALYLCASSLSLAGSEQYFGPGTRLTVT.

Only a few counts were recorded for this clone. The rearrangement joins TRBV7-9 to TRBJ1-2; no reliable D call. Between the trimmed V and J ends, which lost 4 bases and 6 bases, there was a span of 15 bases. The germline V gene has CDR1 SEHNR and CDR2 FQNEAQ (reference sequence). There are 14 residues in the CDR3. CDR3 loop: CASSSFKRSHGYTF. The CDR3 DNA sequence: TGTGCCAGCAGCTCTTTCAAGCGCTCCCATGGCTACACCTTC.

V is TRBV5-1 and J is TRBJ2-7; 9 bases agree with TRBD1. This CDR3 spans 14 amino acids. CDR1 SGHRS and CDR2 YFSETQ come from the germline V gene. Unmatched junction bases numbered 6, after V lost 4 bases and J lost 4 bases. Here the CDR3 reads CASSQTGGRYEQYF. DNA for the CDR3: TGCGCCAGCAGCCAGACAGGGGGGAGGTACGAGCAGTACTTC.